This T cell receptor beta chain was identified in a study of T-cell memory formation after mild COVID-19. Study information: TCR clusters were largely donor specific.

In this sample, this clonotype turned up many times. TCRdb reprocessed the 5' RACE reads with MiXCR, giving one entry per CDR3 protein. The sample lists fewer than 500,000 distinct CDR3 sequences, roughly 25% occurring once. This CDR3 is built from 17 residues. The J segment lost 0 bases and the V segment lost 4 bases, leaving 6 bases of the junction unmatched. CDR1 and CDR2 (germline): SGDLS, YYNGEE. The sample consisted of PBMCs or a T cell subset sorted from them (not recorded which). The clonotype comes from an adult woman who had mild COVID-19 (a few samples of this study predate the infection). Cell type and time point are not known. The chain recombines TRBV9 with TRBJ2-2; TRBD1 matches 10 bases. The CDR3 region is CASSLLGQGTNTGELFF. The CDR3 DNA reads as TGTGCCAGCAGCCTTCTGGGACAGGGGACGAACACCGGGGAGCTGTTTTTT.